The source of this T cell receptor (beta chain) is a study of radiation and T cells in renal cell carcinoma (dated by TCRdb to about 2020). Looking at the study overall: In total, 50 to 60 samples underwent TCR beta sequencing: some 25 tumors plus 27 peripheral blood samples. In the roughly 54 samples combined, 4,016,671 unique CDR3 nucleotide sequences were found, encoding roughly 2,500,000 unique CDR3 amino acid sequences.

V lost 0 bases and J lost 4 bases; the stretch between them is 10 bases long. Based on the germline V gene, the CDR1 and CDR2 sequences are LGHNA and YSLEER. The CDR3 starts with the cysteine, ends with the phenylalanine, and has 14 residues. Only the CDR3 region is kept as DNA, spanning 42 bases read in frame from base 1. TCR beta libraries were generated from genomic DNA with the immunoSEQ kit, following the manufacturer's recommendations. To prepare the libraries, a first multiplex PCR with proprietary primers was run, followed by a second PCR that added unique barcodes, and a bead cleanup was done after each round. A kit-provided positive control reaction and a negative control reaction were included in every sample batch. The final libraries underwent checking on an Agilent 4200 TapeStation D1000 ScreenTape, volumetric pooling, and quantification by qPCR. Sequencing ran on an Illumina NextSeq500 with a MidOutput 150-cycle cartridge, using 156 Read1 and 15 Index1 cycles with kit custom primers. The pooled library was loaded at roughly 0.98 pM with a roughly 22% PhiX control spike-in. The source study handled its data this way. Vendor-processed data were analyzed in R, with a clonotype defined as all T cells sharing the same CDR3 nucleotide sequence. In the clone abundance analyses, frequencies in each sample were normalized to that sample's 10,000 most abundant clones. Before analysis, public T cell clones were removed, and these numbered fewer than six per sample on average. ImmunoMap was used for dominant motif analysis with the PAM10 matrix, a gap penalty of 30, and a homology threshold of 0.3, and any motif reaching a cumulative frequency of at least 0.01 was considered dominant. TCRdb's version of the immuneACCESS table is confined to in-frame rearrangements and falls short of the full clone set. An unresolved V gene accounts for under half of the shortfall where checked; the remainder is of unknown origin. The DNA gave D and trimming, while V, J and clone size come from that table. The sample table holds about 23,000 clones, of which nearly 55% were seen once. The ten largest clonotypes hold roughly 22% of the sample.

Reading the label with the study, this specimen's time point is: tumor resected at nephrectomy. The treatment or condition label, as the study defines it: treatment-naive control, cytoreductive nephrectomy. The control tumors were taken from treatment-naive renal cell carcinoma patients who had cytoreductive nephrectomy with no earlier radiation. Every patient's renal cell carcinoma showed clear cell pathology. Control tumors used for TCR sequencing came from 4 females and under twelve males, resected 2011 to 2014, with median age roughly 52 years (range roughly 40 to 90). Tumors were dissociated mechanically, digested with collagenase/hyaluronidase at 37 degrees C, processed in gentleMACS C tubes, and stored in liquid nitrogen. The QIAamp DNA Blood Mini Kit (Qiagen) was used to prepare genomic DNA for TCR sequencing. The analyses included only samples that passed all quality control checks. About this clone: The antigen it binds to is not known. Base qualities are not recorded, but no much larger clone differs from it by a single base.

Results and caveats for the whole study, not just this receptor: Irradiated tumors contained more dominant CDR3 motifs, and these motifs occupied a larger share of the repertoire than in control tumors. Because the trial had a single-armed design, the trial could not examine how radiation dose or scheduling affected the TCR repertoire. Only small tumor regions of roughly 1.1 g were available, so intratumoral heterogeneity was not captured. TCR clonality was higher in irradiated tumors than in controls, as the top 100 clonotypes made up an average of about 54% of the repertoire in irradiated tumors compared with about 40% in nephrectomy-only tumors.

This clonotype originated in a human donor with renal cell carcinoma. The specimen was tumor tissue, collected from a patient whose treatment was nephrectomy without radiotherapy. This sequence uses TRBV4-3 and TRBJ2-7, with TRBD1 tentatively as D gene (6 bases match). The CDR3 is CASSQDRTDYEQYF. DNA sequence: TGCGCCAGCAGCCAAGACAGGACAGATTACGAGCAGTACTTC.